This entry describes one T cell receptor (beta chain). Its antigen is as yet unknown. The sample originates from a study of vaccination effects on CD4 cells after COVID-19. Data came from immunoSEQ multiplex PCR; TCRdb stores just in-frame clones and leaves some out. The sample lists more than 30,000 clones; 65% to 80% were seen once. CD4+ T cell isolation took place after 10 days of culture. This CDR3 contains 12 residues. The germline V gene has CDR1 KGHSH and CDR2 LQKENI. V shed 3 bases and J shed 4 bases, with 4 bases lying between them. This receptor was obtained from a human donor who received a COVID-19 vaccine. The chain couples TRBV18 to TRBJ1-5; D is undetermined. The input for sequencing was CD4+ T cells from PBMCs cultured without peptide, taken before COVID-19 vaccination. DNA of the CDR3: TGTGCCAGCTCACCCGATAATCAGCCCCAGCATTTT. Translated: CASSPDNQPQHF.